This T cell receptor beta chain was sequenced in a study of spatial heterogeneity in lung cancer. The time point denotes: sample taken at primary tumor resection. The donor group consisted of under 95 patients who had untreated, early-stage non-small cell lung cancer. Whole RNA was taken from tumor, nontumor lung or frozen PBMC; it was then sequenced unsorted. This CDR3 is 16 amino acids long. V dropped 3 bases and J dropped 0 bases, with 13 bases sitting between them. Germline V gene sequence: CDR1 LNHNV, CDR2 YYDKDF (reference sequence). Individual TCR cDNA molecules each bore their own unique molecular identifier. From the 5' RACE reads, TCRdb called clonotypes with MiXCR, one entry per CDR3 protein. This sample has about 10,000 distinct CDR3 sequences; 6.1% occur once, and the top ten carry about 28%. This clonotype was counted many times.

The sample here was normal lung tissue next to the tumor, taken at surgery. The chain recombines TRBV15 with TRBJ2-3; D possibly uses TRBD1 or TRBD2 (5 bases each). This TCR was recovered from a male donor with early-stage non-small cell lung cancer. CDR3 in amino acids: CATSSLGPLSTDTQYF. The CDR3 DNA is TGTGCCACCAGCAGCCTGGGACCGCTCAGCACAGATACGCAGTATTTT. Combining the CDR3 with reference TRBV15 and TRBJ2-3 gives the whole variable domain DAMVIQNPRYQVTQFGKPVTLSCSQTLNHNVMYWYQQKSSQAPKLLFHYYDKDFNNEADTPDNFQSRRPNTSFCFLDIRSPGLGDTAMYLCATSSLGPLSTDTQYFGPGTRLTVL.